Below are 5 T cell receptor beta chains sequenced from a single sample in a study of blood T cell repertoires in COVID-19. Some clones are missing from TCRdb's copy, which holds only in-frame ones; the method was immunoSEQ multiplex PCR. The sample holds around 23,000 clones, 70% to 90% seen once. The sequenced material came from peripheral blood. These receptors were taken from a human donor with acute or convalescent COVID-19. The donor label of this sample is uncertain.

The table lists this clone with a few counts. The junction differs from germline at one of its ends, possibly a read error. The chain links TRBV3-1 (or the pseudogene TRBV3-2) to TRBJ1-5; weak D call: TRBD1 (5 bases). The CDR3 loop spans 15 amino acids. Germline V CDR1 and CDR2: LGHDT, YNNKEL (reference sequence). The CDR3 DNA follows: TGTGCCAGCAGCCAAGATGGGAGGGGCAATGAGCCCCAGCATTTT. Translation gives CASSQDGRGNEPQHF.

The genes are TRBV5-1 and TRBJ2-2; 10 bases line up with TRBD1. Germline trimming cut 2 bases from V and 6 bases from J; bases unmatched to any gene: 7. Germline V CDR1 and CDR2: SGHRS, YFSETQ. The CDR3 is 16 amino acids. CDR3 DNA sequence: TGCGCCAGCAGCTTAGGGACAGGGGTTATGGCCGGGGAGCTGTTTTTT. Protein sequence: CASSLGTGVMAGELFF.

The chain links TRBV6-5 to TRBJ2-3; TRBD2 matches at 10 bases. J was trimmed by 3 bases and V by 11 bases; bases with no gene match: 11. There are 15 residues in the CDR3. Per the germline V gene, CDR1 is MNHEY and CDR2 is SVGAGI. CDR3 protein: CAAAAGTSVTDTQYF. Here the CDR3 DNA reads TGTGCCGCGGCCGCCGGGACTAGCGTTACAGATACGCAGTATTTT.

The V call is TRBV30, the J call TRBJ1-1; D remains unclear. CDR3 length: 13 residues. V shed 1 base and J shed 0 bases, with 6 bases lying between them. Germline V gives CDR1 GTSNPN, CDR2 SVGIG (reference sequence). As DNA, the CDR3 is TGTGCCTGGAGTGACGGAGTGAACACTGAAGCTTTCTTT. The encoded protein is CAWSDGVNTEAFF.

The chain has TRBV29-1 and TRBJ2-5, with D perhaps matching TRBD2 (5 bases). Per germline, CDR1 SQVTM and CDR2 ANQGSEA. V lost 6 bases and J lost 5, with 10 bases in between. The CDR3 has 11 residues. The DNA for the CDR3 is TGCAGCGTCAACAAGCGGGAGACCCAGTACTTC. Translated: CSVNKRETQYF.